This passage covers 27 T cell receptor beta chains from one sample sequenced in a study of early T cells in non-severe SARS-CoV-2 infection. Each CDR3 protein is one row after TCRdb ran MiXCR on the 5' RACE reads. The table lists over 60,000 distinct CDR3 sequences, around a tenth of them singletons, with under 10% in the top ten. This sample comprised whole blood, obtained at baseline. These receptors were collected from an adult who was a healthcare worker with PCR-confirmed SARS-CoV-2 infection or an uninfected control (not recorded which).

J is TRBJ2-5 and V is TRBV7-9, with 8 bases aligning to TRBD1. Germline V CDR1 and CDR2: SEHNR, FQNEAQ (reference sequence). Losses at the gene ends were 0 bases for V and 4 bases for J; bases not matched to a gene: 1. There are 14 residues in the CDR3. The DNA for the CDR3 is TGTGCCAGCAGCTTAGCTGGACAGGGAGAGACCCAGTACTTC. It specifies CASSLAGQGETQYF.

Written as DNA, the CDR3 is TGTGCCAGCAGCTCGCAGGGGACGAAACAGCCCCAGCATTTT. Its translation: CASSSQGTKQPQHF. V and J are TRBV5-4 and TRBJ1-5, with D possibly being TRBD1 (6 bases). CDR1 is SGHNT, CDR2 YYREEE, per germline (reference sequence). V lost 3 bases, J lost 7 bases, and 14 bases lay in between. This CDR3 is 14 amino acids long. Filled out from reference TRBV5-4 and TRBJ1-5, the complete variable domain reads ETGVTQSPTHLIKTRGQQVTLRCSSQSGHNTVSWYQQALGQGPQFIFQYYREEENGRGNFPPRFSGLQFPNYSSELNVNALELDDSALYLCASSSQGTKQPQHFGDGTRLSIL.

Only a few counts were recorded for this clonotype. The V and J genes are TRBV3-1 and TRBJ1-1, with D possibly being TRBD1 (5 bases). Deletions cut 2 bases from V and 2 bases from J, with 6 bases between. This CDR3 spans 13 amino acids. Germline CDR1 and CDR2: LGHDT and YNNKEL (reference sequence). DNA for the CDR3: TGTGCCAGCAGCCAACAGGGAAACACTGAAGCTTTCTTT. Amino acid sequence: CASSQQGNTEAFF.

This clonotype has a count of ten or more. The V gene is TRBV7-3, the J gene TRBJ1-1; possibly TRBD1 for D (6 bases). The CDR3 totals 16 residues. Germline values: CDR1 SGHTA, CDR2 FQGTGA. Trimming removed 2 bases from V and 4 bases from J, with 17 bases in between. CDR3 region: CASSLAGGGVGTEAFF. The CDR3 nucleotides read TGTGCCAGCAGCTTAGCGGGAGGGGGAGTTGGCACTGAAGCTTTCTTT.

This clonotype was observed many times. V gene TRBV20-1 combines with J gene TRBJ1-2; D might be TRBD1 (5 bases). The CDR3 covers 13 residues. CDR1 and CDR2 from the germline V gene are DFQATT and SNEGSKA (reference sequence). Deletions cut 4 bases from V and 3 bases from J, with 12 bases between. The CDR3 region has the DNA TGCAGTGCTACTGAGGGGAGGTACTATGGCTACACCTTC. Amino acid sequence: CSATEGRYYGYTF.

This clonotype was counted ten times or more. The gene calls are TRBV18 and TRBJ2-7; TRBD1 matches 7 bases. V dropped 6 bases and J dropped 6; count of bases not matched to a gene: 14. CDR3 length: 15 amino acids. Germline-derived CDR1 and CDR2 are KGHSH and LQKENI. CDR3 coding DNA: TGTGCCAGCTCGACCCGGTCAGGACAGGTCGGCGAGCAGTACTTC. It yields the protein CASSTRSGQVGEQYF.

This clonotype was counted between two and nine times. The chain employs TRBV18 and TRBJ1-2, with 12 bases identical to TRBD1. V gave up 2 bases and J gave up 8 bases; unmatched junction bases: 6. CDR1 KGHSH and CDR2 LQKENI come from the germline V gene. The CDR3 is made up of 15 amino acids. Here the CDR3 reads CASSPSGQGARGYTF. The CDR3 nucleotides read TGTGCCAGCTCACCATCGGGACAGGGGGCAAGAGGCTACACCTTC.

This clonotype was found a few times. The V call is TRBV20-1, the J call TRBJ2-5; 7 nucleotides match TRBD1. Per the germline V gene, CDR1 is DFQATT and CDR2 is SNEGSKA (reference sequence). There are 13 residues in the CDR3. V shed 6 bases, J shed 3 bases, and the junction held 7 bases outside the gene matches. The CDR3 DNA is TGCAGTGCCTACGGGGACAGCAAAGAGACCCAGTACTTC. This encodes CSAYGDSKETQYF.

V gene TRBV29-1 combines with J gene TRBJ1-4, with D uncertain. This CDR3 comprises 16 residues. Germline loops: CDR1 SQVTM, CDR2 ANQGSEA. The V and J ends lost 1 base and 0 bases respectively, with 12 bases between them. This CDR3 reads CSVEGLGLATNEKLFF. CDR3 DNA: TGCAGCGTTGAAGGGTTAGGACTTGCAACTAATGAAAAACTGTTTTTT.

The rearrangement links TRBV5-1 to TRBJ2-5; D might be TRBD1 or TRBD2, each matching 5 bases. CDR1 SGHRS and CDR2 YFSETQ come from the germline V gene. V dropped 4 bases and J dropped 1 base, with 11 bases sitting between them. The CDR3 spans 14 residues. CDR3 amino acids: CASSLGRSQETQYF. The CDR3 DNA is TGCGCCAGCAGCCTGGGACGAAGCCAAGAGACCCAGTACTTC.

The V call is TRBV30, the J call TRBJ2-5, with 8 positions matching TRBD2. Germline CDR1 is GTSNPN and CDR2 is SVGIG (reference sequence). The length of the CDR3 is 12 residues. With V trimmed by 0 bases and J by 9 bases, 3 bases remained unmatched. CDR3 loop: CAWSVPGGAQYF. The DNA of the CDR3 is TGTGCCTGGAGTGTACCGGGGGGGGCCCAGTACTTC. Full variable domain (outside the CDR3, taken from reference TRBV30 and TRBJ2-5): SQTIHQWPATLVQPVGSPLSLECTVEGTSNPNLYWYRQAAGRGLQLLFYSVGIGQISSEVPQNLSASRPQDRQFILSSKKLLLSDSGFYLCAWSVPGGAQYFGPGTRLLVL.

In this sample, this clonotype turned up many times. The V and J genes are TRBV6-6 and TRBJ1-1; the D is unclear. The CDR3 extends over 13 amino acids. V was pared by 3 bases and J by 2 bases, with 7 bases between. Germline V CDR1 and CDR2: MNHNY, SVGAGI (reference sequence). The CDR3 protein is CASSYAGNTEAFF. CDR3 DNA sequence: TGTGCCAGCAGTTATGCAGGAAACACTGAAGCTTTCTTT.

On this clonotype: This CDR3 is missing its conserved last phenylalanine or tryptophan, likely due to a read error. The chain joins TRBV20-1 to TRBJ1-4; no reliable D call. V gave up 0 bases and J gave up 5 bases, with 10 bases separating them. CDR1 and CDR2 (germline): DFQATT, SNEGSKA (reference sequence). The CDR3 has 14 amino acids. CDR3 amino acids: CSAREGGPNEKLFS. In DNA form, the CDR3 reads TGCAGTGCTAGAGAGGGAGGACCGAATGAAAAACTGTTTTCT.

The table lists this clonotype with many counts. This sequence joins TRBV2 and TRBJ2-5; 7 nucleotides line up with TRBD1. CDR3 length: 14 residues. CDR1 is SNHLY, CDR2 FYNNEI, per germline. Losses at the gene ends were 4 bases for V and 5 bases for J; bases not matched to a gene: 7. The CDR3 DNA follows: TGTGCCAGCAGTGGGACAGGATTTAGGGAGACCCAGTACTTC. Protein product: CASSGTGFRETQYF.

This clonotype was observed at least ten times. The gene calls are TRBV27 and TRBJ2-4; a possible D gene is TRBD1 (5 bases). This CDR3 has 15 amino acids. The germline V gene encodes CDR1 MNHEY and CDR2 SMNVEV (reference sequence). The V end was cut by 5 bases, the J end by 7 bases, with 18 bases between. CDR3 sequence: CASSKLQGFSNIQYF. The CDR3 DNA reads TGTGCCAGCAGTAAACTTCAGGGATTTTCGAACATTCAGTACTTC.

The genes are TRBV5-4 and TRBJ1-6; 9 bases line up with TRBD1. Unmatched junction bases numbered 5, after V lost 4 bases and J lost 0 bases. The CDR3 contains 17 residues. Per the germline V gene, CDR1 is SGHNT and CDR2 is YYREEE (reference sequence). DNA of the CDR3: TGTGCCAGCAGCCGGGACAGGGCGAACTCCTATAATTCACCCCTCCACTTT. Translating gives CASSRDRANSYNSPLHF.

This clonotype was counted at least ten times. The chain joins TRBV7-2 to TRBJ2-3, with 9 positions matching TRBD2. The CDR3 length is 15 residues. The germline V gene encodes CDR1 SGHTA and CDR2 FQGNSA. V shed 4 bases and J 5 bases; nucleotides not matched to a gene: 7. As DNA, the CDR3 is TGTGCCAGCAGCTCCGAGCGGGGGGTAGAAGATACGCAGTATTTT. Translation gives CASSSERGVEDTQYF.

This clonotype appeared many times. V and J are TRBV4-1 and TRBJ2-3; D uncertain. The CDR3 is made up of 15 amino acids. V shed 3 bases and J shed 1 base, with 11 bases lying between them. Germline values: CDR1 MGHRA, CDR2 YSYEKL. DNA for the CDR3: TGCGCCAGCAGCCAGCTTGTACGAGGCACAGATACGCAGTATTTT. It encodes CASSQLVRGTDTQYF.

This clonotype appeared a few times. This sequence joins TRBV13 and TRBJ2-7, with TRBD1 identical over 7 bases. Trimming cost V 5 bases and J 2 bases; bases outside gene matches: 9. The CDR3 extends over 15 amino acids. The germline gives CDR1 PRHDT, CDR2 FYEKMQ (reference sequence). The CDR3: CASSLRQGITYEQYF. The CDR3, as DNA: TGTGCCAGCAGCCTCCGACAGGGTATTACCTACGAGCAGTACTTC.

This clonotype was recorded many times. V gene TRBV5-1 combines with J gene TRBJ2-5, with 10 bases aligning to TRBD2. Germline values: CDR1 SGHRS, CDR2 YFSETQ. This CDR3 spans 14 amino acids. Trimming cost V 4 bases and J 3 bases; bases outside gene matches: 3. The CDR3 DNA is TGCGCCAGCAGCCCAGGACTAGCGGAAGAGACCCAGTACTTC. It translates to CASSPGLAEETQYF.

The chain employs TRBV12-3 or TRBV12-4 and TRBJ2-7, with 7 bases that match TRBD1. The CDR3 covers 16 residues. The ends lost 6 bases at V and 4 bases at J; junction bases unmatched: 15. The CDR3 sequence is CASSPNTGTVPYEQYF. The CDR3 DNA reads TGTGCCAGCAGCCCGAACACCGGGACAGTGCCATACGAGCAGTACTTC.

In its sample, this clonotype was seen a few times. V and J are TRBV3-1 and TRBJ2-5; no definite D call. The V end was cut by 2 bases, the J end by 4 bases, with 17 bases between. CDR3 length: 16 amino acids. CDR1 is LGHDT and CDR2 is YNNKEL in the germline V gene (reference sequence). DNA for the CDR3: TGTGCCAGCAGCCAAAAGCTGGACGGAGATCTAGAGACCCAGTACTTC. Residues: CASSQKLDGDLETQYF.

This clonotype was observed many times. The chain recombines TRBV13 with TRBJ2-7; 9 bases map to TRBD1. The ends lost 5 bases at V and 3 bases at J; junction bases unmatched: 5. This CDR3 has 14 amino acids. Germline V gives CDR1 PRHDT, CDR2 FYEKMQ (reference sequence). The CDR3 bases are TGTGCCAGCAGCCAGGGACAGGGAAACTACGAGCAGTACTTC. It specifies CASSQGQGNYEQYF.

This chain joins TRBV20-1 and TRBJ2-3, with TRBD1 identical over 8 bases. Germline CDR1 is DFQATT and CDR2 is SNEGSKA (reference sequence). There are 16 residues in the CDR3. Unmatched junction bases numbered 11, after V lost 0 bases and J lost 6 bases. The CDR3 coding sequence is TGCAGTGCTAGAGATCCGGTACAGGGGGAGAGGGATACGCAGTATTTT. Protein product: CSARDPVQGERDTQYF.

The genes are TRBV12-5 and TRBJ1-5; 9 bases are a match to TRBD1. CDR1 is LGHNT and CDR2 is FRNRAP in the germline V gene. The CDR3 loop spans 15 amino acids. V gave up 6 bases and J gave up 0 bases; unmatched junction bases: 3. CDR3 nucleotides: TGTGCTAGTGGGACAGGGGGTAATAGCAATCAGCCCCAGCATTTT. The encoded protein is CASGTGGNSNQPQHF.

This clonotype has a handful of counts. The J gene is TRBJ2-1, the V gene TRBV3-1, with 10 positions matching TRBD2. This CDR3 has 14 amino acids. The V gene's germline CDR1 is LGHDT and CDR2 YNNKEL (reference sequence). V dropped 4 bases and J dropped 4; count of bases not matched to a gene: 1. CDR3 DNA: TGTGCCAGCAGCCGGACTAGCGGTTACAATGAGCAGTTCTTC. It specifies CASSRTSGYNEQFF.

The sample holds a few counts of this clonotype. The chain couples TRBV7-2 to TRBJ2-1, with 8 bases matching TRBD2. The trim removed 5 bases at V and 4 bases at J, leaving 7 bases unmatched. CDR3 length: 15 residues. CDR1 and CDR2 from the germline V gene are SGHTA and FQGNSA. The CDR3 DNA is TGTGCCAGCAGCCCGGCAGCGGGGGAGTACAATGAGCAGTTCTTC. Amino acids: CASSPAAGEYNEQFF.